The clone carrying this T cell receptor (beta chain) was recorded only once. The antigen remains undetermined. Its ends do not fully match the called genes, so a read error is possible. The CDR3 is 15 amino acids. Germline V gene sequence: CDR1 LNHNV, CDR2 YYDKDF (reference sequence). This entry comes from a study of cytomegalovirus exposure and HLA in healthy donors. General study results and limits: Reports credit the classifier with highly specific, highly sensitive diagnosis of cytomegalovirus status. According to the study, roughly 160 TCR beta chains were cytomegalovirus-associated. TCR sequences were mostly rare, though some public TCRs occurred in many donors.

PCR involved 60 Vbeta and 13 Jbeta primers. Clones were sequenced by immunoSEQ multiplex PCR, and TCRdb holds only the in-frame ones, with some missing. This table holds 150,000 to 200,000 clones, about 81% found once. The chain recombines TRBV15 with TRBJ1-1; D uncertain. The receptor was isolated from a woman between 25 and 40 years old in good health and CMV-seronegative. The sequenced sample consisted of PBMCs. The CDR3 nucleotides are TGTGCCACCAGCAGAGATTTATTGGCACCGAGGTTCCTGGCCTTT. Residues: CATSRDLLAPRFLAF.